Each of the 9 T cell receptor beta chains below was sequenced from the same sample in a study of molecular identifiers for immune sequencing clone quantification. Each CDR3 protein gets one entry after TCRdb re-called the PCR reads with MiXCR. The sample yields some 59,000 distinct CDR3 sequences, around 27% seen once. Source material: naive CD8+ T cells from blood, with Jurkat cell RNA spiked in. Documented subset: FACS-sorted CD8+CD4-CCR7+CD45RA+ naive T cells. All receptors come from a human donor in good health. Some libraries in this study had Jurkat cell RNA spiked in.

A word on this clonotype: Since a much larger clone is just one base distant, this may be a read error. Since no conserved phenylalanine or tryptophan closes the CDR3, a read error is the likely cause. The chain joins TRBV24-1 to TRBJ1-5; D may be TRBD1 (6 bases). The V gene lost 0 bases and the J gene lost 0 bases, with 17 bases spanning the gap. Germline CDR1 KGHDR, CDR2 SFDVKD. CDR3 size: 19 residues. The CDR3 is CATSDLFLDSSTSNQPQHS. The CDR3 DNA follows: TGTGCCACCAGTGATTTGTTTTTGGACAGCTCCACTAGCAATCAGCCCCAGCATTCT.

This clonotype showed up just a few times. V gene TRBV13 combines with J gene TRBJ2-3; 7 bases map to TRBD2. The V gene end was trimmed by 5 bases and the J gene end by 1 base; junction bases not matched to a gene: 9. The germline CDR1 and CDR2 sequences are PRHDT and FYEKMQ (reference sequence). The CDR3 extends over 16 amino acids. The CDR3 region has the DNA TGTGCCAGCAGCGAACGGGCGGGAGAGGGCACAGATACGCAGTATTTT. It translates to CASSERAGEGTDTQYF.

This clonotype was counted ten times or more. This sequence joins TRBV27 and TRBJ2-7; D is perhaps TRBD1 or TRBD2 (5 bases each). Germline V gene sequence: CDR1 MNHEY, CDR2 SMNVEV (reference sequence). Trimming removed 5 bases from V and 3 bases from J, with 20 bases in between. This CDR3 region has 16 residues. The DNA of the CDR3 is TGTGCCAGCAGTCGGCTCGGGGTAGAGGGGATCTACGAGCAGTACTTC. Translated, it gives CASSRLGVEGIYEQYF.

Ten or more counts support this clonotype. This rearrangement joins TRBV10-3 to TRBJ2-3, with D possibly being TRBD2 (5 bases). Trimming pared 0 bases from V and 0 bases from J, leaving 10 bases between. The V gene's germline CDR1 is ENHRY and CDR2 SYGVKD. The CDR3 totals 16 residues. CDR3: CAISESRADSTDTQYF. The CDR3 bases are TGTGCCATCAGTGAGTCGCGGGCTGACAGCACAGATACGCAGTATTTT.

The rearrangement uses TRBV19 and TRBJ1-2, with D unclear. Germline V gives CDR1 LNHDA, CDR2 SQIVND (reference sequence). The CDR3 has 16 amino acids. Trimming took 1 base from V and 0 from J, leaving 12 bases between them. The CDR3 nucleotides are TGTGCCAGTAGTATAGGGACTAGAGAGGCTAACTATGGCTACACCTTC. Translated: CASSIGTREANYGYTF.

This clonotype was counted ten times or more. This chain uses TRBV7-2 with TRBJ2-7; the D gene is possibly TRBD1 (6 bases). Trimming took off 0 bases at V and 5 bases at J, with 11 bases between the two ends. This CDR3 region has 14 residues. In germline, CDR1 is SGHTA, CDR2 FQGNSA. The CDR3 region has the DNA TGTGCCAGCAGCTTAGCACAGGGTGTCAACGAGCAGTACTTC. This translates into CASSLAQGVNEQYF.

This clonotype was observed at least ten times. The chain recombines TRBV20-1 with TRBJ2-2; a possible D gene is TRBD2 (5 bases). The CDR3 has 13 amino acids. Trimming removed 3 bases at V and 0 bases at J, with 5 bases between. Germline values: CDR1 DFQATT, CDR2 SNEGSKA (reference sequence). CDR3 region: CSARRANTGELFF. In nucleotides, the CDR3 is TGCAGTGCTAGGAGGGCGAACACCGGGGAGCTGTTTTTT.

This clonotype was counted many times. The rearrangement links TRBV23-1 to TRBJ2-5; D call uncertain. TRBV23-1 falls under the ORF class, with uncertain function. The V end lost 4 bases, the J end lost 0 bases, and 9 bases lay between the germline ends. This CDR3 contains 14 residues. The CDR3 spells CASSLDEYQETQYF. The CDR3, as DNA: TGCGCCAGCAGTCTCGACGAGTACCAAGAGACCCAGTACTTC.

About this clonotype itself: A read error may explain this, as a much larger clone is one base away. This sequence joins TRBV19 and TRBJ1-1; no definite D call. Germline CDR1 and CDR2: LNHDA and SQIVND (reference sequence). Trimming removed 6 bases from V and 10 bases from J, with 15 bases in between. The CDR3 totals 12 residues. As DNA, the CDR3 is TGTGCCAGTAGACTACGTTGGGGTGTAGCTTTCTTT. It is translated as CASRLRWGVAFF.